A single T cell receptor (beta chain) is shown here with its context. Between the trimmed V and J ends, which lost 4 bases and 5 bases, there was a span of 17 bases. The germline V gene encodes CDR1 MGHRA and CDR2 YSYEKL. This CDR3 region has 15 residues. The data were taken from a study of OX40 agonist ivuxolimab in advanced cancers. Data came from immunoSEQ multiplex PCR; TCRdb stores just in-frame clones and leaves some out. The data hold approximately 65,000 clones, with around nine tenths observed a single time. The specimen comprised CD4+ or CD8+ T cells sorted from blood, sampled in a trial of the OX40 agonist ivuxolimab. This sequence was found in an adult with an advanced solid tumor such as melanoma, head and neck, liver or kidney cancer. The chain carries TRBV4-1 and TRBJ2-5, with D possibly TRBD1 on 6 matching bases. CDR3 sequence (DNA): TGCGCCAGCAGCCGACAGGAACTCTCTGGGGAGACCCAGTACTTC. Translating it yields CASSRQELSGETQYF.